These 7 T cell receptor beta chains were sequenced from one sample in a study of blood T cells in healthy people across ages. For the second PCR, which ran for about 7 to 11 cycles, a sample-barcoded 5' primer and a J-beta primer mix were used. TCRdb independently ran MiXCR on the 5' RACE reads; one entry per CDR3 protein. The sample has about 640,000 distinct CDR3 sequences; 45% to 65% are singletons. The specimen was blood. The receptors were sampled from a man aged 55 to 69 in good health.

The chain couples TRBV3-1 to TRBJ2-1; possibly TRBD2 for D (6 bases). CDR3 length: 14 residues. Trimming shortened V by 4 bases and J by 9 bases, and 16 bases separated the two germline ends. Germline assignment: CDR1 LGHDT and CDR2 YNNKEL (reference sequence). CDR3 sequence reads: CASSLRSDYPEQFF. The CDR3 bases are TGTGCCAGCAGCCTGCGATCGGACTACCCTGAGCAGTTCTTC.

The V and J genes are TRBV6-2 or TRBV6-3 and TRBJ2-7; possibly TRBD1 or TRBD2 for D (5 bases each). This CDR3 has 14 residues. CDR1 is MNHEY, CDR2 SVGEGT, per germline. Trimming removed 2 bases at V and 2 bases at J, with 10 bases between. CDR3 DNA sequence: TGTGCCAGCAGTTACGGGGGACCTCCCTACGAGCAGTACTTC. Its translation is CASSYGGPPYEQYF.

Of note for this clonotype: An end of the junction does not agree with germline; a read error may underlie this. The rearrangement uses TRBV24-1 and TRBJ2-1; the D gene is possibly TRBD2 (6 bases). In germline, CDR1 is KGHDR, CDR2 SFDVKD. The length of the CDR3 is 13 residues. CDR3 in DNA: TGTACCACCAGTGACTCAGGGAGGAATGAGCAGTTCTTC. It codes for CTTSDSGRNEQFF.

V and J are TRBV5-5 and TRBJ2-1, with 9 bases fitting TRBD1. The CDR3 totals 15 residues. CDR1 is SGHKS and CDR2 is YYEKEE in the germline V gene (reference sequence). The trim removed 4 bases at V and 12 bases at J, leaving 14 bases unmatched. CDR3 protein: CASSLSRDRASGQFF. CDR3 nucleotides: TGTGCCAGCAGCCTCTCCCGGGACAGGGCCTCAGGGCAGTTCTTC. Looking up the rest from reference TRBV5-5 and TRBJ2-1 gives the full variable domain: DAGVTQSPTHLIKTRGQQVTLRCSPISGHKSVSWYQQVLGQGPQFIFQYYEKEERGRGNFPDRFSARQFPNYSSELNVNALLLGDSALYLCASSLSRDRASGQFFGPGTRLTVL.

This chain connects TRBV24-1 to TRBJ2-1; weak D call: TRBD1 (7 bases). Per the germline V gene, CDR1 is KGHDR and CDR2 is SFDVKD. Trimming cost V 3 bases and J 7 bases, with 18 bases left between them. The CDR3 contains 16 residues. In nucleotides, the CDR3 is TGTGCCACCAGTGATGCACGACTACAGGGGAGGAATGAGCAGTTCTTC. The encoded protein is CATSDARLQGRNEQFF.

This clonotype was recorded a few times. V usage is TRBV5-1 and J usage is TRBJ2-5; 10 bases agree with TRBD2. Germline values: CDR1 SGHRS, CDR2 YFSETQ. V trimming: 3 bases; J trimming: 5 bases; junction bases outside the gene matches: 4. The CDR3 consists of 14 residues. CDR3 DNA sequence: TGCGCCAGCAGCTATAGCGGGGGGTATGAGACCCAGTACTTC. This sequence encodes CASSYSGGYETQYF.

The chain recombines TRBV18 with TRBJ2-1; D gene unclear. Looked up from germline, CDR1 is KGHSH and CDR2 is LQKENI. V was shortened by 6 bases and J by 8 bases, with 14 bases between the two germline ends. The CDR3 totals 13 residues. CDR3 protein: CASSPTERDEQFF. In DNA, the CDR3 is TGTGCCAGCTCCCCGACCGAACGGGATGAGCAGTTCTTC.